This T cell receptor beta chain is from a study of T-cell memory formation after mild COVID-19. In the study overall: Among the donors, TCR clusters were largely specific to each donor. Study-wide findings and caveats: Pre-infection memory already had some responding clones, implying cross-reactive memory joined.

The CDR3 extends over 15 amino acids. The germline V gene has CDR1 LGHNA and CDR2 YNFKEQ. Trimming shortened V by 4 bases and J by 5 bases, and 14 bases separated the two germline ends. On this clonotype: Its specificity is unknown.

5'RACE primed at constant segments yielded TCR alpha and TCR beta cDNA libraries bearing sample barcodes and UMIs. MiXCR, run by TCRdb on the 5' RACE reads, gives a single entry per CDR3 protein. Of fewer than 250,000 distinct CDR3 sequences listed, roughly 10% are singletons. The sample consisted of PBMCs or a T cell subset sorted from them (not recorded which). The receptor was derived from a man younger than 35 who had mild COVID-19 (a few samples of this study predate the infection). Cell type and time point are not known. This sequence joins TRBV4-2 and TRBJ2-2, with D tentatively TRBD2 (5 bases). CDR3: CASSPSGLITGELFF. The DNA for the CDR3 is TGTGCCAGCAGCCCAAGTGGACTGATTACCGGGGAGCTGTTTTTT.